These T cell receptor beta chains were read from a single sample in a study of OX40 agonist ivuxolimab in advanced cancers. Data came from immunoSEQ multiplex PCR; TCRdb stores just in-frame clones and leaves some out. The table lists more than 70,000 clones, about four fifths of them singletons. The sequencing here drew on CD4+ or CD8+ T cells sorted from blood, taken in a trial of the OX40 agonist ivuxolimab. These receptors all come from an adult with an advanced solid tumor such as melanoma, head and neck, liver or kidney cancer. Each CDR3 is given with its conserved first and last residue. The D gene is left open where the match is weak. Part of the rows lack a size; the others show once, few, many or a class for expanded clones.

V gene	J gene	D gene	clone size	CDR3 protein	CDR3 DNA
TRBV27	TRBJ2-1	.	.	CASSLLGGNFADASANEQFF	TGTGCCAGCAGTTTATTAGGGGGAAACTTTGCCGATGCTAGCGCGAATGAGCAGTTCTTC
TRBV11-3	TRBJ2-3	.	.	CASSPFSGSTDTQYF	TGTGCCAGCAGCCCCTTCAGCGGGAGCACAGATACGCAGTATTTT
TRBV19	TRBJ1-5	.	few	CASSRALRQPQHF	TGTGCCAGTAGTCGGGCCCTACGTCAGCCCCAGCATTTT
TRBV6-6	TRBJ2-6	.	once	CASSDRGAGANVLTF	TGTGCCAGCAGCGATAGGGGGGCTGGGGCCAACGTCCTGACTTTC
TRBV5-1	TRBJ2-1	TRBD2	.	CASTLATSGTVNEQFF	TGCGCCAGCACCTTGGCCACTAGCGGGACGGTCAATGAGCAGTTCTTC
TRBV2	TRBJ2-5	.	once	CASARGGGETQYF	TGTGCCAGCGCCAGGGGAGGGGGTGAGACCCAGTACTTC
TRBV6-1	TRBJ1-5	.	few	CATATDPNQPQHF	TGTGCCACCGCGACAGACCCGAATCAGCCCCAGCATTTT
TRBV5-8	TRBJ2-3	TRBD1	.	CASSLQTGPDTQYF	TGTGCCAGCAGCTTGCAGACAGGGCCCGATACGCAGTATTTT
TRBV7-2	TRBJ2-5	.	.	CASRIGTATAGTQYF	TGTGCCAGCAGAATTGGGACCGCAACGGCGGGGACCCAGTACTTC
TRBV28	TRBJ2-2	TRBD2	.	CASSLGLAGTGELFF	TGTGCCAGCAGTTTAGGTCTAGCGGGCACCGGGGAGCTGTTTTTT
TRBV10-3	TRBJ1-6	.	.	CAINTGTGTSPLHF	TGTGCCATCAATACAGGGACTGGTACTTCACCCCTCCACTTT
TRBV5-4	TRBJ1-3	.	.	CASRSPGNTIYF	TGTGCCAGCAGGTCCCCTGGAAACACCATATATTTT
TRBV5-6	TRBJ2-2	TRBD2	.	CASSAGLAGGELFF	TGTGCCAGCAGCGCGGGACTAGCGGGAGGGGAGCTGTTTTTT
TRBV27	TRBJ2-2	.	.	CASRPPARNTGELFF	TGTGCCAGCAGGCCACCAGCCCGTAACACCGGGGAGCTGTTTTTT
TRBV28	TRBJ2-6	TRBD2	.	CASSSPGLAGSGANVLTF	TGTGCCAGCTCTTCACCGGGACTAGCGGGCTCTGGGGCCAACGTCCTGACTTTC
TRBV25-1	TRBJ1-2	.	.	CASSVHPLSGYTF	TGTGCCAGCAGTGTACATCCCCTCAGTGGCTACACCTTC
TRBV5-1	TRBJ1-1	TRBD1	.	CASSLNGQGGTEAFF	TGCGCCAGCAGCTTAAACGGACAGGGTGGCACTGAAGCTTTCTTT
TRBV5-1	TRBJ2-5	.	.	CASSYLQGFGETQYF	TGCGCCAGCAGCTACTTACAGGGATTCGGCGAGACCCAGTACTTC
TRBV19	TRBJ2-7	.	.	CASSIGEGRYEQYF	TGTGCCAGTAGTATAGGGGAAGGGCGCTACGAGCAGTACTTC
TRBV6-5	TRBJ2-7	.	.	CASTNSGYEQYF	TGTGCCAGCACTAACAGTGGGTACGAGCAGTACTTC
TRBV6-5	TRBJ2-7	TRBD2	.	CASTGLAGVYEQYF	TGTGCCAGCACCGGACTAGCGGGGGTCTACGAGCAGTACTTC
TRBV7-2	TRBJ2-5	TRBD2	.	CASSGTSGQETQYF	TGTGCCAGCAGCGGCACTAGCGGGCAAGAGACCCAGTACTTC
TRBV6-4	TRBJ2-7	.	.	CASSEGSGSEQYF	TGTGCCAGCAGTGAAGGGTCGGGGAGCGAGCAGTACTTC
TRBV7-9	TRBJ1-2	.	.	CASSTRSQGGYTF	TGTGCCAGCAGCACCCGGAGTCAGGGGGGCTACACCTTC
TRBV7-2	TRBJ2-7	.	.	CASSDEETTRQYF	TGTGCCAGCAGCGACGAGGAGACGACGCGGCAGTACTTC